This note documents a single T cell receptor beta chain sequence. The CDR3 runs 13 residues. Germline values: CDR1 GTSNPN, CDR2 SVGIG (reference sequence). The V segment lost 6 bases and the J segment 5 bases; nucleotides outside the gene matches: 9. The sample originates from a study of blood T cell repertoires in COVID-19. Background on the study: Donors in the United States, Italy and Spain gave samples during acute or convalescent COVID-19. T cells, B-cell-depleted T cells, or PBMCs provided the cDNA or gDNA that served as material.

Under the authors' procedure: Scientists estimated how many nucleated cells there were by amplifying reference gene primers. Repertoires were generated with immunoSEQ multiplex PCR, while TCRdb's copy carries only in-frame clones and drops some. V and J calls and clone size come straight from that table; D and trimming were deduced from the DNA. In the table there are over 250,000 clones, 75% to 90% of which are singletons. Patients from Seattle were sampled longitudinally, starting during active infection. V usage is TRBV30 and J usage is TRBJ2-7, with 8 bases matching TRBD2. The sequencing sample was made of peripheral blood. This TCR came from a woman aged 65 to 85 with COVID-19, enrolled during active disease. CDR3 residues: CACDSGGGDEQYF. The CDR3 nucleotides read TGTGCCTGTGACTCCGGGGGGGGCGACGAGCAGTACTTC.